This TCR beta chain came from a study of T cells in tuberculosis. Study-wide context: This South African cohort compared adolescents with or without latent tuberculosis against adults with active tuberculosis. PBMC were archived before or within 7 days of starting treatment. Regarding the study as a whole: Classification accuracy was roughly 87% (AUROC under 0.95) with the GMM-specific repertoire.

TCRdb keeps only in-frame clones here, not all; method: immunoSEQ multiplex PCR. The profile shows tens of thousands of clones, nearly 95% of them singletons. A remark on this clone: Antigen specificity is unknown.

The CDR3 covers 18 residues. Trimming cost V 1 base and J 5 bases; bases outside gene matches: 14. CDR1 and CDR2 (germline): MGHRA, YSYEKL. Stated time point: new active TB diagnosis, blood taken before or within 7 days of starting treatment. The chain is built from TRBV4-1 and TRBJ1-1; TRBD1 matches 9 bases. The source of this sequence is an adult with tuberculosis. Here the sequenced sample was PBMCs, taken at tuberculosis diagnosis. The CDR3 region has the DNA TGCGCCAGCAGCCAAGCGGGGGGCGGGACAGGGCGAATGACTGAAGCTTTCTTT. This encodes CASSQAGGGTGRMTEAFF.